Judged by abundance, the clone carrying this T cell receptor (beta chain) is medium-sized (0.01 to 0.1%). Antigen: not known. As an off-target read in a library built for alpha chains, this beta chain has a frequency of little significance. The record originates from a study of spatial heterogeneity in lung cancer. Study information: Counts of TCR transcripts in tumor regions correlated strongly with a matched bulk RNA-seq T cell module score.

Stated time point: sample taken at primary tumor resection. The donor group consisted of around 66 patients who had untreated, early-stage non-small cell lung cancer. Carried by each TCR cDNA molecule was a unique molecular identifier. One entry per CDR3 protein, called by TCRdb with MiXCR from the 5' RACE reads. The sample holds about 10,000 distinct CDR3 sequences, around 12% seen once. The study, taken as a whole, reports: Intratumoral expanded alpha and beta TCR counts were found to track tumor mutation counts. Alpha and beta chain coverage of tumor T cells was estimated at about 7.4% and 14%, respectively.

Sequences were derived from lung tumor tissue, sampled at surgery. The source is a male donor with early-stage non-small cell lung cancer.

As DNA, the CDR3 is TGTGCCAGCTCACCAGGAACAGGTGGTTCACCCCTCCACTTT. It translates to CASSPGTGGSPLHF. J is TRBJ1-6 and V is TRBV18; possible D gene TRBD1, 5 bases. Germline V CDR1 and CDR2: KGHSH, LQKENI. The ends were cut back, 2 bases at V and 9 bases at J, with 11 bases in the middle. The CDR3 runs 14 residues.